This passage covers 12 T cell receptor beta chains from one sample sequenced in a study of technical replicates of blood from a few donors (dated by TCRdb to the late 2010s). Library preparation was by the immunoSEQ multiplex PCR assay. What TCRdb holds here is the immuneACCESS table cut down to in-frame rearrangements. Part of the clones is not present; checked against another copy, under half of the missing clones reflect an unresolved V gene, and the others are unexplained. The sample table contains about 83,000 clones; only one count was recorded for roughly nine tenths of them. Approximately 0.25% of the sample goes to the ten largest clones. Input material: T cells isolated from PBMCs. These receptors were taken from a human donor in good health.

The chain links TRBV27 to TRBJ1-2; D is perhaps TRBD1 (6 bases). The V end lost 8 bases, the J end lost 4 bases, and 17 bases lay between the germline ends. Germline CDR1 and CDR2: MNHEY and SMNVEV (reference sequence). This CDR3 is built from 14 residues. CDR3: CASGDSTGFYGYTF. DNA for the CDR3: TGTGCCAGCGGAGACTCGACAGGTTTCTATGGCTACACCTTC.

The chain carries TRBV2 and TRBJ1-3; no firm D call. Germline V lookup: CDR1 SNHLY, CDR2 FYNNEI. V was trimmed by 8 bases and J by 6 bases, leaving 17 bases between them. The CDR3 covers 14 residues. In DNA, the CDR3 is TGTGCCAGCCGGGGTTTGGTCAGCCAAAACACCATATATTTT. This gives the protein CASRGLVSQNTIYF.

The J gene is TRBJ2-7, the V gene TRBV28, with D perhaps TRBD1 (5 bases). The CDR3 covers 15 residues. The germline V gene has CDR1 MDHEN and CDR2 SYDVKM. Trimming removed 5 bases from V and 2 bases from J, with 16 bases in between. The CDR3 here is CASSNIRVYPYEQYF. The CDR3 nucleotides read TGTGCCAGCAGTAATATCAGGGTTTATCCCTACGAGCAGTACTTC.

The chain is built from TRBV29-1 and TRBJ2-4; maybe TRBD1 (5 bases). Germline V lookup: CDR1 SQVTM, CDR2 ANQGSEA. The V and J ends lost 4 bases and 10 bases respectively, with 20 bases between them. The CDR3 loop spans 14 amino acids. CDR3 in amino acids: CSVVDGLPSGIQYF. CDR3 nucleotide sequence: TGCAGCGTTGTTGACGGGTTACCGTCAGGGATTCAGTACTTC. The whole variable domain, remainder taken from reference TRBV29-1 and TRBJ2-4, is SAVISQKPSRDICQRGTSLTIQCQVDSQVTMMFWYRQQPGQSLTLIATANQGSEATYESGFVIDKFPISRPNLTFSTLTVSNMSPEDSSIYLCSVVDGLPSGIQYFGAGTRLSVL.

The CDR3 spells CASSLSGTVLYEQYF. For the CDR3, the DNA is TGTGCCAGCAGTTTATCCGGGACAGTCCTCTACGAGCAGTACTTC. The rearrangement links TRBV27 to TRBJ2-7, with 7 bases aligning to TRBD1. CDR1 MNHEY and CDR2 SMNVEV come from the germline V gene (reference sequence). The V gene end was trimmed by 0 bases and the J gene end by 3 bases; junction bases not matched to a gene: 5. The CDR3 is 15 amino acids.

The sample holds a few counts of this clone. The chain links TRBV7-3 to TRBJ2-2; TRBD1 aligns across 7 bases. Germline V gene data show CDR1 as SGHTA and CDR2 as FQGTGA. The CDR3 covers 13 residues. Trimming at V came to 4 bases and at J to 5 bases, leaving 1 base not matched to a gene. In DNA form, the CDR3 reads TGTGCCAGCAGCTGGGACAGAACCGGGGAGCTGTTTTTT. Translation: CASSWDRTGELFF.

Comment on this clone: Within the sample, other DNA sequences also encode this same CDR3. CDR3 sequence (DNA): TGTGCCAGCAGCACACAGGGAAGATCAGACACCTTC. Translating gives CASSTQGRSDTF. This chain joins TRBV7-9 and TRBJ1-2, with a weak D call TRBD1 (6 bases). The CDR3 contains 12 residues. The V gene lost 5 bases and the J gene lost 12 bases, with 16 bases spanning the gap. Germline assignment: CDR1 SEHNR and CDR2 FQNEAQ (reference sequence).

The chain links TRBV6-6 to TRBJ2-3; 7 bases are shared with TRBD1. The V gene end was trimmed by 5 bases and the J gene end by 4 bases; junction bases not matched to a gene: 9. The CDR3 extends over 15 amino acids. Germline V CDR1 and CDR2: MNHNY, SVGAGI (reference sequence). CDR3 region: CASSSKGQSADTQYF. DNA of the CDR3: TGTGCCAGCAGTAGCAAGGGACAGAGCGCAGATACGCAGTATTTT.

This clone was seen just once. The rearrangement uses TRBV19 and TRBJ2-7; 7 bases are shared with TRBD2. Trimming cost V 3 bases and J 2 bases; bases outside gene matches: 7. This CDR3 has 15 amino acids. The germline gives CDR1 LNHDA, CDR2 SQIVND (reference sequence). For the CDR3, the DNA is TGTGCCAGTAGTATGTCGGGAGGAAGCCCCTACGAGCAGTACTTC. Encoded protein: CASSMSGGSPYEQYF.

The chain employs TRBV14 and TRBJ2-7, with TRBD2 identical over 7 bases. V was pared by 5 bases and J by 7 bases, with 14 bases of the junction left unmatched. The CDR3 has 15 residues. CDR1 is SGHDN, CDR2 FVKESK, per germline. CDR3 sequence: CASSSGPSGAWEQYF. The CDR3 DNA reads TGTGCCAGCAGCTCTGGGCCTAGCGGTGCCTGGGAGCAGTACTTC.

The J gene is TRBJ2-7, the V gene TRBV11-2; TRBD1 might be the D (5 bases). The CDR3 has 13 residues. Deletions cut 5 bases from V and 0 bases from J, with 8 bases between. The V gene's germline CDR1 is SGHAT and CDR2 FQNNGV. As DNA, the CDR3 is TGTGCCAGCAGCCGCAGGGACTCCTACGAGCAGTACTTC. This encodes CASSRRDSYEQYF.

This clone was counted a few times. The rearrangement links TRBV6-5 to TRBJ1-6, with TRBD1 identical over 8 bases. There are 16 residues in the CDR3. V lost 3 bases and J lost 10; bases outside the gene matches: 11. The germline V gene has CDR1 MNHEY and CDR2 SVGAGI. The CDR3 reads CASSYLPRTGRSPLHF. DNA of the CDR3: TGTGCCAGCAGTTATCTACCCAGGACAGGGAGATCACCCCTCCACTTT.